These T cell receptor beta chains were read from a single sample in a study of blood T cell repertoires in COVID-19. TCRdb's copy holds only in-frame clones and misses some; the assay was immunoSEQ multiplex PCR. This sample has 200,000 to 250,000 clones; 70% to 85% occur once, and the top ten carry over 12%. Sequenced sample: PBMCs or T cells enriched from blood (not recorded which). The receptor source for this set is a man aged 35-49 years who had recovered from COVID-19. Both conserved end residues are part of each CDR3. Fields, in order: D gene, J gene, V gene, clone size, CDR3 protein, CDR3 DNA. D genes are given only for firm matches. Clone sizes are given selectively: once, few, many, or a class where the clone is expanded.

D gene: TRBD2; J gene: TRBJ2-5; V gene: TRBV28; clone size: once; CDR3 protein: CASSPQTGGGETQYF; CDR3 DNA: TGTGCCAGCAGCCCCCAAACGGGGGGAGGAGAGACCCAGTACTTC
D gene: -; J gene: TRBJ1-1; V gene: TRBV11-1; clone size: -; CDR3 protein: CASSLGRFAEAFF; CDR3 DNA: TGTGCCAGCAGCTTAGGCCGGTTCGCTGAAGCTTTCTTT
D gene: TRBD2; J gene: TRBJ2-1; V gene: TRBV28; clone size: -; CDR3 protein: CASRSPASGSSYNEQFF; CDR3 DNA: TGTGCCAGCAGATCTCCCGCTAGCGGGAGCTCCTACAATGAGCAGTTCTTC
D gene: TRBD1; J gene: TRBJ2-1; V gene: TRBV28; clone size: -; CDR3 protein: CASSPGGTGGYEQFF; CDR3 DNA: TGTGCCAGCAGCCCAGGCGGGACAGGGGGATATGAGCAGTTCTTC
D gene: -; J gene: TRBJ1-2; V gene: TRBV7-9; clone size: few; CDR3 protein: CASSLDYGYTF; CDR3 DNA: TGTGCCAGCAGCCTCGACTATGGCTACACCTTC
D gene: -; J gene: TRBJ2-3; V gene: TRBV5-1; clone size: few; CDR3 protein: CASSLYTDTQYF; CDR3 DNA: TGCGCCAGCAGCCTTTACACAGATACGCAGTATTTT
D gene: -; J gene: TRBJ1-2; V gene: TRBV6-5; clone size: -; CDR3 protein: CASSLQGGYYGYTF; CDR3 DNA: TGTGCCAGCAGTTTACAGGGTGGATACTATGGCTACACCTTC
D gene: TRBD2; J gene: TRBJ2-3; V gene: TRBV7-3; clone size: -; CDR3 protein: CASRREVGDTQYF; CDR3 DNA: TGTGCCAGCAGACGGGAGGTGGGAGATACGCAGTATTTT
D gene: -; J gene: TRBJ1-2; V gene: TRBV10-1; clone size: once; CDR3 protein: CALYVGYTF; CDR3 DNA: TGCGCCCTTTATGTTGGCTACACCTTC
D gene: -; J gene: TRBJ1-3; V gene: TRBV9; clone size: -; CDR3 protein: CASSVGGAENTIYF; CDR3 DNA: TGTGCCAGCAGCGTAGGTGGTGCAGAAAACACCATATATTTT
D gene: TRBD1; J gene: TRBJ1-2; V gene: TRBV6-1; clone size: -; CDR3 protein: CASSEETGAHYGYTF; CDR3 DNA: TGTGCCAGCAGTGAAGAGACAGGGGCCCACTATGGCTACACCTTC
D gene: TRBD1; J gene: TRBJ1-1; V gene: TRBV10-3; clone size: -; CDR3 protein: CAISVRGQNTEAFF; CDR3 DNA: TGTGCCATCAGTGTCAGGGGGCAGAACACTGAAGCTTTCTTT
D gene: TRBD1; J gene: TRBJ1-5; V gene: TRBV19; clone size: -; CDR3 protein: CASSILDRGRGQPQHF; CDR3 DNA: TGTGCCAGTAGTATTCTCGACAGGGGGCGAGGTCAGCCCCAGCATTTT
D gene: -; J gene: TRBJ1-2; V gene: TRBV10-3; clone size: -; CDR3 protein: CAARRQDYGYTF; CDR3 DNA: TGTGCCGCCCGTAGACAGGACTATGGCTACACCTTC
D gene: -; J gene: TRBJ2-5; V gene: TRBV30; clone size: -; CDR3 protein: CAWSNPPQGQETQYF; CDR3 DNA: TGTGCCTGGAGTAATCCCCCGCAGGGACAAGAGACCCAGTACTTC
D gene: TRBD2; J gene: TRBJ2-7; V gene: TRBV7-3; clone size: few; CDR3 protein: CASSPGDYLSSYEQYF; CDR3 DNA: TGTGCCAGCAGCCCCGGGGACTACCTGTCCTCCTACGAGCAGTACTTC
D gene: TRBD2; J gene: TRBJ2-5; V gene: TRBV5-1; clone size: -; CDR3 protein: CASSLESSGVQYF; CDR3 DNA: TGCGCCAGCAGCTTGGAGAGTAGCGGGGTCCAGTACTTC
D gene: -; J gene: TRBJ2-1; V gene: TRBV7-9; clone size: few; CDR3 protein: CASSAGTSIDEQFF; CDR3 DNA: TGTGCCAGCAGCGCCGGGACAAGTATCGATGAGCAGTTCTTC
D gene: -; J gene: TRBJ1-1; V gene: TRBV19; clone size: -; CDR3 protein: CASSPMTWANTEAFF; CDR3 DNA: TGTGCCAGTAGTCCCATGACGTGGGCAAACACTGAAGCTTTCTTT
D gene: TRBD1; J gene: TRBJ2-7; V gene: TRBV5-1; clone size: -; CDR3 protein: CASSSKFWTGTEQYF; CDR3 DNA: TGCGCCAGCAGCTCGAAATTCTGGACAGGAACGGAGCAGTACTTC
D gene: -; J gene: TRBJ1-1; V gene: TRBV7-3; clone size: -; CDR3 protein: CASSPGQLGTEAFF; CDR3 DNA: TGTGCCAGCAGCCCCGGACAGTTGGGGACTGAAGCTTTCTTT
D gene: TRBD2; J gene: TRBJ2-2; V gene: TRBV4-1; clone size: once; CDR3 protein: CASSQVAGANTGELFF; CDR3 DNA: TGCGCCAGCAGCCAGGTAGCGGGGGCCAACACCGGGGAGCTGTTTTTT
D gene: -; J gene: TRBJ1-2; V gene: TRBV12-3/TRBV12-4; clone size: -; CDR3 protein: CASSLEDVAGYTF; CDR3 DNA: TGTGCCAGCAGTTTAGAAGATGTAGCCGGCTACACCTTC
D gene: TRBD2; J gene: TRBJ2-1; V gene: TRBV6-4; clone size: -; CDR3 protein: CASRRGPGGNYNEQFF; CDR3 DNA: TGTGCCAGCAGGAGGGGACCGGGAGGGAACTACAATGAGCAGTTCTTC
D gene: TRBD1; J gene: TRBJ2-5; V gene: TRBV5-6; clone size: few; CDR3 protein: CASSLGQGPQETQYF; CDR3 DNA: TGTGCCAGCAGCTTGGGACAGGGCCCCCAAGAGACCCAGTACTTC
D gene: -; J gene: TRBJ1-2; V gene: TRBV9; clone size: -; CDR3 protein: CASSVDYGGYGYTF; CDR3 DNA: TGTGCCAGCAGCGTAGATTACGGTGGCTATGGCTACACCTTC
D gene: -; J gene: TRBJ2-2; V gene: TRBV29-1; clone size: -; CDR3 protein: CSVRLRGRENTGELFF; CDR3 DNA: TGCAGCGTCCGCCTCCGGGGAAGAGAAAACACCGGGGAGCTGTTTTTT
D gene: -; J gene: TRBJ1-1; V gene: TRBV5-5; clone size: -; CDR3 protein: CASSPPRWGPVNTEAFF; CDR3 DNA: TGTGCCAGCAGCCCCCCCCGTTGGGGGCCGGTGAACACTGAAGCTTTCTTT
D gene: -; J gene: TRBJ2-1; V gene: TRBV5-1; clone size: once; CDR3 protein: CASSLTNEQFF; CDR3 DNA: TGCGCCAGCAGCTTGACAAATGAGCAGTTCTTC
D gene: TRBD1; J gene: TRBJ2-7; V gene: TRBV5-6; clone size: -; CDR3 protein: CASSPDRDRDSYEQYF; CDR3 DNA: TGTGCCAGCAGCCCAGACCGGGACAGGGACTCCTACGAGCAGTACTTC
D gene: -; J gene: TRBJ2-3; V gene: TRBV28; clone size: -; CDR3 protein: CASSRTGFPDTQYF; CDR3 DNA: TGTGCCAGCAGCCGTACCGGGTTCCCAGATACGCAGTATTTT
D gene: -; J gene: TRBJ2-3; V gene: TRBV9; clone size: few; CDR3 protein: CASSLGGEHTDTQYF; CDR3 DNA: TGTGCCAGCAGTCTGGGCGGGGAGCACACAGATACGCAGTATTTT
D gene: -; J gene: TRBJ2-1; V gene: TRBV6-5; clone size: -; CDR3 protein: CASSLRESSYNEQFF; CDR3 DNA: TGTGCCAGCAGTCTACGGGAGAGCTCCTACAATGAGCAGTTCTTC
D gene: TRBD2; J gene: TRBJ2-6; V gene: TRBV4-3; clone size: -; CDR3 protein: CASSQVFSSGVLGANVLTF; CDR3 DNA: TGCGCCAGCAGCCAAGTCTTTTCTAGCGGGGTTCTCGGGGCCAACGTCCTGACTTTC
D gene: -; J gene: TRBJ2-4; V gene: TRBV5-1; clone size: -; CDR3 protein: CASSLFSREGGKNIQYF; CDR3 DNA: TGCGCCAGCAGCTTGTTTTCCCGAGAGGGTGGCAAAAACATTCAGTACTTC
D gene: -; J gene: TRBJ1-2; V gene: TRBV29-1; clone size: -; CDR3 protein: CSATENYGYTF; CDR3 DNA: TGCAGCGCGACCGAGAACTATGGCTACACCTTC
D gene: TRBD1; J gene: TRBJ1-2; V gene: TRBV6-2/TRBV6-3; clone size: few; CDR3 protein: CASSFSGTGDNYGYTF; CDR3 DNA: TGTGCCAGCAGTTTTTCCGGGACAGGGGATAACTATGGCTACACCTTC
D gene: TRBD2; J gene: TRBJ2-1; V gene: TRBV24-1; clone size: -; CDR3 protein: CATSDPSRGLGNNEQFF; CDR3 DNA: TGTGCCACCAGTGACCCATCAAGGGGACTAGGAAACAATGAGCAGTTCTTC
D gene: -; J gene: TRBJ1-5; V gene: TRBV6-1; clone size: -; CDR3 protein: CASSEQDNSNQPQHF; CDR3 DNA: TGTGCCAGCAGTGAACAGGACAATAGCAATCAGCCCCAGCATTTT
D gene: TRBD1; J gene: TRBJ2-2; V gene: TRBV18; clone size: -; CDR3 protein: CASSGQGHGGELFF; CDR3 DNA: TGTGCCAGCTCGGGACAGGGGCATGGCGGGGAGCTGTTTTTT
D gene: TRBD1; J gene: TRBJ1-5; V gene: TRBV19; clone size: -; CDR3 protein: CASRWDRDNQPQHF; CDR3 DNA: TGTGCCAGTAGGTGGGACAGGGACAATCAGCCCCAGCATTTT
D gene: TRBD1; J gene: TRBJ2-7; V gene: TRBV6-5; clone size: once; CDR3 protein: CASLLTGTGPYEQYF; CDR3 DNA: TGTGCCAGCCTTCTAACCGGGACAGGGCCCTACGAGCAGTACTTC
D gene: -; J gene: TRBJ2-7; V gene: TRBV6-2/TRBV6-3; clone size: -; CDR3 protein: CASSYPPYEQYF; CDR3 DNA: TGTGCCAGCAGTTATCCTCCGTACGAGCAGTACTTC
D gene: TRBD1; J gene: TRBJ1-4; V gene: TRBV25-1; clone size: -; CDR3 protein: CASSEPGQGNEKLFF; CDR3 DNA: TGTGCCAGCAGTGAGCCCGGACAGGGGAATGAAAAACTGTTTTTT
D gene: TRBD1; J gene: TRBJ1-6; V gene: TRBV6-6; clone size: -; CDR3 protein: CASSPGQPNSPLHF; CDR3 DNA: TGTGCCAGCTCGCCGGGACAGCCCAATTCACCCCTCCACTTT
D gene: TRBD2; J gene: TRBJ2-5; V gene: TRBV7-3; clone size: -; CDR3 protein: CASSLTGLAGTKKETQYF; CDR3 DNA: TGTGCCAGCAGCTTAACGGGACTAGCGGGGACTAAAAAAGAGACCCAGTACTTC
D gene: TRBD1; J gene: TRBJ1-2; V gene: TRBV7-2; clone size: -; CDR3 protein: CASSLDSTGGAYGYTF; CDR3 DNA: TGTGCCAGCAGCTTAGACTCGACAGGGGGTGCCTATGGCTACACCTTC
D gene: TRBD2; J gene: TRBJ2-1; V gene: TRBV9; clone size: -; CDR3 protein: CASSVVAGAYNEQFF; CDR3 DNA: TGTGCCAGCAGCGTAGTGGCGGGAGCCTACAATGAGCAGTTCTTC
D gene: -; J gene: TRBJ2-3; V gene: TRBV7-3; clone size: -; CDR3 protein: CASSLEASTDTQYF; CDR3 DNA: TGTGCCAGCAGCTTAGAGGCCAGCACAGATACGCAGTATTTT
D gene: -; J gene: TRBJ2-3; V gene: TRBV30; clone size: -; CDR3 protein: CAWSVNGVTDTQYF; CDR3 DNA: TGTGCCTGGAGTGTAAACGGGGTCACAGATACGCAGTATTTT
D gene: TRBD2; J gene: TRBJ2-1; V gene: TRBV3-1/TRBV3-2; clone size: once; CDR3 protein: CASRGLAGNEQFF; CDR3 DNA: TGTGCCAGCAGAGGACTAGCGGGCAATGAGCAGTTCTTC
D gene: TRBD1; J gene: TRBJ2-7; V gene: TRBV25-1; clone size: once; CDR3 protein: CASSGTGAGEQYF; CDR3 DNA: TGTGCCAGCAGTGGTACAGGGGCAGGCGAGCAGTACTTC
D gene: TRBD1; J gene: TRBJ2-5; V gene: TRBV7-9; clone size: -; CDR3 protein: CASSLGQWETQYF; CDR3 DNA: TGTGCCAGCAGCTTGGGACAGTGGGAGACCCAGTACTTC
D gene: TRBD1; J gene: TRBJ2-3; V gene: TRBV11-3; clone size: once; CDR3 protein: CASSLDPGQGLHDTQYF; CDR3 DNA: TGTGCCAGCAGCTTAGATCCGGGACAGGGGCTCCACGATACGCAGTATTTT
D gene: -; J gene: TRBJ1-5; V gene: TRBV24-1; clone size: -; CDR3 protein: CATSAGGISNQPQHF; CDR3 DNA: TGTGCCACCTCCGCGGGAGGGATAAGCAATCAGCCCCAGCATTTT